A single TCR beta chain is shown here with its context. This clone came up once. The specificity of this receptor is unknown. No clone much larger than this one lies a single base away; base qualities are absent. This record belongs to a study of shared clonotypes between healthy human individuals (TCRdb year 2020). For the study in its entirety: Three men and two women, aged 18 to 49 years, made up the cohort. For each donor, CD4 naive and CD4 memory were each given three plates, CD8 naive was given two plates, and CD8 memory was given one plate. To increase sequencing depth and limit assay-specific biases, different laboratories used diverse techniques to prepare libraries and sequence TCR repertoires. Between about 0.85 and 9.5 billion PBMCs per donor were obtained by leukapheresis. To estimate repertoire size and how much clonotype sharing occurs between individuals, the study deeply sequenced the blood TCR repertoires of about 5 healthy adults.

The CDR3 has 15 amino acids, counting the end cysteine and phenylalanine. Only the CDR3 portion is preserved as DNA: 45 bases, with reading frame beginning at the first base. From a lookup of the germline V gene, CDR1 and CDR2 are SGHRS and YFSETQ. At the junction V is shortened by 4 bases and J by 2 bases, with 16 bases in between. The investigation overall reported the following: Clonotypes shared by all four sorted-subset donors showed higher generation probabilities than non-shared clonotypes. Pairwise subsampling indicated that sequencing depth was expected to affect the degree of clonotype sharing among donors. Sampling was limited to blood, and TCR repertoires in tissue likely differ from TCR repertoires in blood. Approximately 5% of naive CD4, 3.5% of naive CD8, roughly 2.4% of memory CD4, and 0.4% of memory CD8 clonotypes were shared across a few donors. Because the study included only a small number of donors, the genetic and exposure-history diversity represented was limited. Incomplete sequencing was indicated by rarefaction of sorted-subset datasets, despite the large sequencing depth. Larger estimated clonotype richness was generally found for naive subsets than for memory subsets.

Healthy HIV-negative adults with no recently reported acute infections or vaccinations were included as donors. All donors were Caucasian adults living in Nashville, Tennessee, USA. Magnetic negative selection was used to enrich CD4+ T cells, after which naive cells were positively selected on CD45RA and the negative fraction became the memory subset. After blood collection by leukapheresis, PBMCs were isolated using Ficoll-Histopaque density gradient centrifugation and then cryopreserved in the vapor phase of liquid nitrogen. Analytical flow cytometry was used to check the purity and quantity of every magnetically sorted T cell population. Genomic DNA was isolated from each sorted fraction and quantified by UV absorbance on a Nanodrop 2000c. Using the deep immunoSEQ assay, TCR CDR3 regions were amplified from genomic DNA by multiplex PCR. Extracted genomic DNA from each cell subset was distributed evenly across all wells of several immunoSEQ 96-well plates, and each plate was treated as a replicate. For sorted subsets, each replicate PCR was loaded with approximately 200 ng genomic DNA, equivalent to 25,000 to 35,000 T cell genomes. Purified libraries were measured with a Qubit 3.0 fluorometer, size-checked on a Bioanalyzer 2100, and measured again with the KAPA Library Quantification kit. A separate single-read 150-cycle Illumina NextSeq 550 flow cell was used to sequence each immunoSEQ 96-well plate. The source study handled its data this way. Because the immunoSEQ output held only junctional sequences and lacked quality scores, the filtering could not match the filtering applied to full-length reads. Sequences were annotated with PyIR, a Python wrapper for IgBLAST v1.9, using IMGT germline references to assign V/J genes and CDR3. Reads were filtered out if the reads had weak V/J assignments (E-value above 1e-6), no CDR3, stop codons, out-of-frame junctions, or ambiguous translated residues. V3J clonotypes were defined as sequences sharing an identical inferred V gene, J gene, and CDR3 amino acid sequence. Percentage overlap between repertoires was computed as shared unique clonotypes divided by the size of the smaller repertoire. Three approaches were used to assess repertoire richness: RTK rarefaction, the Chao1 estimator, and Recon v2.1 estimates of unobserved clonotypes. Generation probabilities for all TCRbeta clonotypes obtained by the gDNA method from several donors were computed using OLGA. The table was pulled from immuneACCESS by TCRdb, which kept in-frame rearrangements only. Such tables lose some clones; where checked, under half of the loss comes from unresolved V genes, and the rest has no known cause. V, J and clone size reflect that table, while D and trimming were determined from the DNA. Present in this sample are hundreds of thousands of clones, roughly 73% of which were seen just once. Around 1.8% of the sample rests with the top ten.

This sequence originates from a woman younger than 45 in good health. The specimen sequenced was memory CD4+ T cells sorted from blood. According to the study, the label for this sample's cell subset or site signals: CD45RA-negative fraction. This chain is built from TRBV5-1 and TRBJ2-7; TRBD2 is perhaps the D gene, given 6 matching bases. The nucleotide sequence is TGCGCCAGCAGCACCGACCGGGACTCTGCCTACGAGCAGTACTTC. This sequence encodes CASSTDRDSAYEQYF.